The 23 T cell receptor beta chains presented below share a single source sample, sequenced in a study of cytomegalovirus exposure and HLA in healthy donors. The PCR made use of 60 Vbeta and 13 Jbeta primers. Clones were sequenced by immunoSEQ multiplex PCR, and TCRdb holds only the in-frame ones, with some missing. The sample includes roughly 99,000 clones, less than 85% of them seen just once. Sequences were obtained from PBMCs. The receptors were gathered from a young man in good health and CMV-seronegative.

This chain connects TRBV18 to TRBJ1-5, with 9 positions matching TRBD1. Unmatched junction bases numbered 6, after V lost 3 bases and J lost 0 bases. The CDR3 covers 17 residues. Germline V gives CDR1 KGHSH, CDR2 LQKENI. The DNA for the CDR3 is TGTGCCAGCTCACCGGACAGGGGCCCTAATAGCAATCAGCCCCAGCATTTT. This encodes CASSPDRGPNSNQPQHF.

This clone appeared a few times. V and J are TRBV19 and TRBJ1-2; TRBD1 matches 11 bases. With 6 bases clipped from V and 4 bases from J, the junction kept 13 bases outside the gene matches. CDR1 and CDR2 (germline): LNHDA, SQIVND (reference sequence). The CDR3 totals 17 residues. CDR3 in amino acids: CASRADRGRFSFYGYTF. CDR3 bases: TGTGCCAGTAGGGCGGACAGGGGGCGGTTTTCTTTCTATGGCTACACCTTC.

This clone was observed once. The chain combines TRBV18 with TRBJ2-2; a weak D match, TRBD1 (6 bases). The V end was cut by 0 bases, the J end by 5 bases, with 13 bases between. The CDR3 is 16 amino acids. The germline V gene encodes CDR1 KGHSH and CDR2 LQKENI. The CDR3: CASSPPLWGRTGELFF. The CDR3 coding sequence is TGTGCCAGCTCACCACCTCTATGGGGGCGAACCGGGGAGCTGTTTTTT.

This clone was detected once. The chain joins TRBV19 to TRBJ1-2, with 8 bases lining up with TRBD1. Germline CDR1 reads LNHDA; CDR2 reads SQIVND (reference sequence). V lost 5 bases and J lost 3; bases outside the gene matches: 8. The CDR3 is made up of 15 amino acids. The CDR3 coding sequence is TGTGCCAGTAGTGGTCCGGGACAGGTTGACTATGGCTACACCTTC. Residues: CASSGPGQVDYGYTF. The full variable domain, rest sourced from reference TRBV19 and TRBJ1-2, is DGGITQSPKYLFRKEGQNVTLSCEQNLNHDAMYWYRQDPGQGLRLIYYSQIVNDFQKGDIAEGYSVSREKKESFPLTVTSAQKNPTAFYLCASSGPGQVDYGYTFGSGTRLTVV.

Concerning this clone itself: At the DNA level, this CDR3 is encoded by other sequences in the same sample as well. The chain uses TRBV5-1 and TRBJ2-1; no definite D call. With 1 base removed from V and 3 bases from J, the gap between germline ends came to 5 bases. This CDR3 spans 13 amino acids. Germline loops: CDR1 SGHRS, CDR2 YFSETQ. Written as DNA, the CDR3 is TGCGCCAGCAGCTTGACTAACTACAATGAGCAGTTCTTC. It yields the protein CASSLTNYNEQFF. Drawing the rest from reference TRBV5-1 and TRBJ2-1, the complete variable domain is KAGVTQTPRYLIKTRGQQVTLSCSPISGHRSVSWYQQTPGQGLQFLFEYFSETQRNKGNFPGRFSGRQFSNSRSEMNVSTLELGDSALYLCASSLTNYNEQFFGPGTRLTVL.

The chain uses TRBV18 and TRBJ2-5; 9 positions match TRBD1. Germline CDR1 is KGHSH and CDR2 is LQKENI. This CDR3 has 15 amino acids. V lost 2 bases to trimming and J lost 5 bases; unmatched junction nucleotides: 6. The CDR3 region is CASSPGTGPLETQYF. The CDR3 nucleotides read TGTGCCAGCTCACCAGGGACAGGGCCTTTGGAGACCCAGTACTTC.

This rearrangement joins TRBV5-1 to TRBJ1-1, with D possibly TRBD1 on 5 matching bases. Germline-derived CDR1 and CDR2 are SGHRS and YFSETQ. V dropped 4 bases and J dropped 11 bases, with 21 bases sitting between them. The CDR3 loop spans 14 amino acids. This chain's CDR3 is CASSPRTRADGAFF. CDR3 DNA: TGCGCCAGCAGCCCTAGGACAAGGGCGGATGGGGCTTTCTTT.

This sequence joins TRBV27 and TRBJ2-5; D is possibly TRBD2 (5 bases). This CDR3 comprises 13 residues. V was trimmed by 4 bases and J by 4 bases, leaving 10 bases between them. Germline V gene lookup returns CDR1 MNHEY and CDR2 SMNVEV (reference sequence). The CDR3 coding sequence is TGTGCCAGCAGTTACCGGAGGTCAGAGACCCAGTACTTC. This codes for CASSYRRSETQYF.

The CDR3 loop is CASSKPPGGNQPQHF. CDR3 DNA: TGTGCCAGCAGCAAACCCCCGGGGGGCAATCAGCCCCAGCATTTT. The V and J genes are TRBV6-6 and TRBJ1-5, with D maybe TRBD1 (5 bases). The CDR3 is 15 amino acids. Germline loops: CDR1 MNHNY, CDR2 SVGAGI (reference sequence). The ends were cut back, 6 bases at V and 2 bases at J, with 14 bases in the middle.

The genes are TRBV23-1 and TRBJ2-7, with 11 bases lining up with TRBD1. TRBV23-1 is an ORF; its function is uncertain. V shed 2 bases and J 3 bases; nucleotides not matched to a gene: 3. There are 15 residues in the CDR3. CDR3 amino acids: CASSQRTGGGYEQYF. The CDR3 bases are TGCGCCAGCAGTCAACGGACAGGGGGCGGCTACGAGCAGTACTTC.

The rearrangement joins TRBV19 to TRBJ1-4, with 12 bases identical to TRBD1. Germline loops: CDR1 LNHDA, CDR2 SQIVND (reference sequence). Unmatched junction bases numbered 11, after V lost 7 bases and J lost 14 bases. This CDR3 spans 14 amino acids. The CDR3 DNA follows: TGTGCCAGTAACGACGGGACAGGGGGCTATTGGCTGTTTTTT. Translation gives CASNDGTGGYWLFF.

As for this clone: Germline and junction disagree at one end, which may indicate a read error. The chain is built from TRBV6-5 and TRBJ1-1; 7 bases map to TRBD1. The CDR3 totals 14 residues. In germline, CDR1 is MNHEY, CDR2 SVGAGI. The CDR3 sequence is CASSYSTGSGDFSW. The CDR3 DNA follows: TGTGCCAGCAGTTACTCGACAGGGTCCGGGGATTTTTCTTGG.

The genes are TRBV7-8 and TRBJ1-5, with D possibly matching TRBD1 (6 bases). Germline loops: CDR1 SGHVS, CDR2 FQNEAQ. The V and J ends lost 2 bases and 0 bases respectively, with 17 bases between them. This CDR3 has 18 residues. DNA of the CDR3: TGTGCCAGCAGCTTACAGACAGGCCGGTGGGATAGCAATCAGCCCCAGCATTTT. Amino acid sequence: CASSLQTGRWDSNQPQHF.

The CDR3: CASSQIQGTTGELFF. Written as DNA, the CDR3 is TGCGCCAGCAGCCAGATCCAGGGGACCACCGGGGAGCTGTTTTTT. The chain uses TRBV4-3 and TRBJ2-2, with D possibly matching TRBD1 (6 bases). Looked up from germline, CDR1 is LGHNA and CDR2 is YSLEER. The germline V and J ends were trimmed by 3 bases and 4 bases, with 12 bases remaining between them. This CDR3 comprises 15 residues.

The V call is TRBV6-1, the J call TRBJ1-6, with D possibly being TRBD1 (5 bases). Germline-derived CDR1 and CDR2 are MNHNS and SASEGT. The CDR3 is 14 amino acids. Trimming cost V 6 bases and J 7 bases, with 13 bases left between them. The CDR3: CASRGRTENSPLHF. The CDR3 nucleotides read TGTGCCAGCAGGGGGCGAACGGAGAATTCACCCCTCCACTTT.

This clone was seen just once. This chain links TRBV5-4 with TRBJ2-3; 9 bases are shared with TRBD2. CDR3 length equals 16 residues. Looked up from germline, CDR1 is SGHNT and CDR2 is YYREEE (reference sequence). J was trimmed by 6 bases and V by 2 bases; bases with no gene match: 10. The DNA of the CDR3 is TGTGCCAGCAGCTTTTTAGTAGCGGGGGTCGGGGATACGCAGTATTTT. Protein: CASSFLVAGVGDTQYF.

The CDR3, as DNA: TGTGCCAGCTCACCAGGGGGACAGGTCTTCTATGGCTACACCTTC. Amino acid sequence: CASSPGGQVFYGYTF. J is TRBJ1-2 and V is TRBV18; 8 bases are shared with TRBD1. The CDR3 has 15 residues. Germline V CDR1 and CDR2: KGHSH, LQKENI. V dropped 2 bases and J dropped 4; count of bases not matched to a gene: 6.

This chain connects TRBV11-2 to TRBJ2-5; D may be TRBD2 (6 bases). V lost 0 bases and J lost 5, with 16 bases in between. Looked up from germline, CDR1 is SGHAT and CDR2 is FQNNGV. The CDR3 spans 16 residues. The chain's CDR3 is CASSLDGGTSGETQYF. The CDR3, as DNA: TGTGCCAGCAGCTTAGACGGGGGAACATCGGGTGAGACCCAGTACTTC. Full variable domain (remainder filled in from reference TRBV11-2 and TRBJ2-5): EAGVAQSPRYKIIEKRQSVAFWCNPISGHATLYWYQQILGQGPKLLIQFQNNGVVDDSQLPKDRFSAERLKGVDSTLKIQPAKLEDSAVYLCASSLDGGTSGETQYFGPGTRLLVL.

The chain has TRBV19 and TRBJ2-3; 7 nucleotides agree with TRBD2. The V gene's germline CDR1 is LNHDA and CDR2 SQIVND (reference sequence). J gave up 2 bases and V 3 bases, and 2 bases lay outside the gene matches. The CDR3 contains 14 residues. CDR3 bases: TGTGCCAGTAGTATGCGGGGGAACACAGATACGCAGTATTTT. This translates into CASSMRGNTDTQYF. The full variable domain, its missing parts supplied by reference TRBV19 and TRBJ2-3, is DGGITQSPKYLFRKEGQNVTLSCEQNLNHDAMYWYRQDPGQGLRLIYYSQIVNDFQKGDIAEGYSVSREKKESFPLTVTSAQKNPTAFYLCASSMRGNTDTQYFGPGTRLTVL.

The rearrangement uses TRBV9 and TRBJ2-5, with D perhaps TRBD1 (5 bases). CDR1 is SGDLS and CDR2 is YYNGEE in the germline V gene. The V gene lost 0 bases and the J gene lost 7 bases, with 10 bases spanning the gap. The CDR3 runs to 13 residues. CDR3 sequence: CASSVEGKGTQYF. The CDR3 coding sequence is TGTGCCAGCAGCGTAGAGGGGAAGGGGACCCAGTACTTC. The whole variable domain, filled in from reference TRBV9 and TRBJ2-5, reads DSGVTQTPKHLITATGQRVTLRCSPRSGDLSVYWYQQSLDQGLQFLIQYYNGEERAKGNILERFSAQQFPDLHSELNLSSLELGDSALYFCASSVEGKGTQYFGPGTRLLVL.

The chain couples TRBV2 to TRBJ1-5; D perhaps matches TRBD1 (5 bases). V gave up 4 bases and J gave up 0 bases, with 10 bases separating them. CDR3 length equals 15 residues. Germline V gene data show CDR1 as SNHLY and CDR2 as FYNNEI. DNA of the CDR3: TGTGCCAGCAGTGTAGGAGGGGCTAGCAATCAGCCCCAGCATTTT. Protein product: CASSVGGASNQPQHF.

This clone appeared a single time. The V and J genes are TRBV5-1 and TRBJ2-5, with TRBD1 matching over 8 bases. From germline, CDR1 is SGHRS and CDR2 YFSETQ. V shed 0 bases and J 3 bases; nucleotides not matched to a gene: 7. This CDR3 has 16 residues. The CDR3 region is CASSLADRGGEETQYF. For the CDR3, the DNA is TGCGCCAGCAGCTTGGCAGACAGGGGAGGAGAAGAGACCCAGTACTTC.

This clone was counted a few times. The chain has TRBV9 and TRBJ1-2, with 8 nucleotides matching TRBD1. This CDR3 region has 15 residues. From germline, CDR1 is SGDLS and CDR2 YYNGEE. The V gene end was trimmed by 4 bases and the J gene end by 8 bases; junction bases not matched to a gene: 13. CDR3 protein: CASSSPDRVFRGYTF. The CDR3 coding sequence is TGTGCCAGCAGCTCGCCGGACAGGGTGTTCCGGGGCTACACCTTC.